The 4 T cell receptor beta chains below all came from one sample that was sequenced in a study of T-cell reconstitution after alpha-beta-depleted transplantation in children. Library preparation (for TCRbeta) was performed with unique molecular identifiers. TCRdb analysed the PCR reads with MiXCR anew, one entry per CDR3 protein. The sample holds about 690,000 distinct CDR3 sequences, around a sixth seen once. Sample: PBMCs from the stem cell graft donor, taken from the stem cell graft. Every receptor here comes from a human donor who donated a stem cell graft to a child with acute myeloid leukemia.

This clonotype has a handful of counts. J is TRBJ1-5 and V is TRBV12-3 or TRBV12-4, with TRBD1 identical over 9 bases. The V and J ends lost 1 base and 5 bases, in that order; junction bases with no gene match: 3. This CDR3 is built from 15 residues. The CDR3 DNA reads as TGTGCCAGCAGTTTAGTTAACAGGGGGCATCAGCCCCAGCATTTT. Translation gives CASSLVNRGHQPQHF.

There are many counts of this clonotype. The CDR3, as DNA: TGCAGTGTGTTGGGCAGACTAGCCAAAAACATTCAGTACTTC. As protein: CSVLGRLAKNIQYF. V gene TRBV20-1 combines with J gene TRBJ2-4; D uncertain. Germline loops: CDR1 DFQATT, CDR2 SNEGSKA (reference sequence). This CDR3 region has 14 residues. The V end lost 7 bases, the J end lost 0 bases, and 13 bases lay between the germline ends.

This chain connects TRBV16 to TRBJ2-7, with D perhaps TRBD1 or TRBD2 (5 bases each). CDR1 and CDR2 (germline): KGHSY, FQNENV. V dropped 2 bases and J dropped 0 bases, with 14 bases sitting between them. The CDR3 is made up of 16 amino acids. The CDR3 DNA is TGTGCCAGCAGCCAAGCCGGGGCCTCGAGCTCCTACGAGCAGTACTTC. Protein: CASSQAGASSSYEQYF.

The table lists this clonotype with a few counts. The chain carries TRBV5-6 and TRBJ1-2, with 8 bases aligning to TRBD1. V dropped 4 bases and J dropped 4; count of bases not matched to a gene: 9. This CDR3 comprises 15 residues. Germline assignment: CDR1 SGHDT and CDR2 YYEEEE. Here the CDR3 DNA reads TGTGCCAGCAGCCCAAGGACAGGGAATCGCTATGGCTACACCTTC. Its translation is CASSPRTGNRYGYTF.